The 5 T cell receptor beta chains below all came from one sample that was sequenced in a study of Ad26.COV2.S vaccination and SARS-CoV-2 variants. Regarding treatment: some 20 received Ad26.COV2.S at low or high dose, single or two shots; five or six received placebo; per-sample allocation not given. Sampling occurred on day 63 after the first vaccine or placebo injection. Method: immunoSEQ multiplex PCR; TCRdb's copy keeps in-frame clones and lacks some. Among more than 350,000 clones listed, 80% to 95% were seen once. Sequencing was performed on peripheral blood, taken in a trial of Ad26.COV2.S vaccine versus placebo. These receptors originate from a person aged 18 to 59 who received the Ad26.COV2.S COVID-19 vaccine or a placebo.

The chain employs TRBV11-2 and TRBJ2-7; D uncertain. The CDR3 has 14 amino acids. The V end was cut by 8 bases, the J end by 3 bases, with 17 bases between. Germline loops: CDR1 SGHAT, CDR2 FQNNGV. The CDR3 here is CASSSGSPYYEQYF. The CDR3 coding sequence is TGTGCCAGCTCTTCAGGATCCCCATACTACGAGCAGTACTTC.

This chain uses TRBV2 with TRBJ2-7, with D perhaps TRBD2 (6 bases). The length of the CDR3 is 15 residues. Trimming stripped 1 base from V and 2 bases from J, with 12 bases between. Germline CDR1 reads SNHLY; CDR2 reads FYNNEI. CDR3 in amino acids: CASSEVAEITYEQYF. For the CDR3, the DNA is TGTGCCAGCAGTGAAGTAGCGGAAATTACCTACGAGCAGTACTTC. Variable domain in full (rest from reference TRBV2 and TRBJ2-7): EPEVTQTPSHQVTQMGQEVILRCVPISNHLYFYWYRQILGQKVEFLVSFYNNEISEKSEIFDDQFSVERPDGSNFTLKIRSTKLEDSAMYFCASSEVAEITYEQYFGPGTRLTVT.

The J gene is TRBJ1-1, the V gene TRBV21-1. TRBV21-1 has pseudogene status. There are 12 residues in the CDR3. The CDR3, as DNA: TGTGCCAGCAGGCCTACTCTCACTGAAGCTTTCTTT. Residues: CASRPTLTEAFF.

The rearrangement joins TRBV7-3 to TRBJ2-1; 7 bases match TRBD2. The V gene end was trimmed by 5 bases and the J gene end by 5 bases; junction bases not matched to a gene: 9. The length of the CDR3 is 15 residues. CDR1 is SGHTA and CDR2 is FQGTGA in the germline V gene. The CDR3 loop reads CASSRPGGSDNEQFF. In DNA, the CDR3 is TGTGCCAGCAGCCGCCCGGGGGGATCCGACAATGAGCAGTTCTTC.

This clone was seen once. V is TRBV7-3 and J is TRBJ2-1; tentatively, D is TRBD1 or TRBD2 (5 bases each). There are 14 residues in the CDR3. V lost 5 bases, J lost 10 bases, and 18 bases lay in between. Germline CDR1 SGHTA, CDR2 FQGTGA. DNA of the CDR3: TGTGCCAGCAGCCGAACGGGGCGGACTTACGAGCAGTTCTTC. Translated: CASSRTGRTYEQFF.